This entry lists 10 T cell receptor beta chains sequenced from one sample in a study of T-cell memory formation after mild COVID-19. MiXCR, applied by TCRdb to the 5' RACE reads, yields one record per CDR3 protein. This table holds a few hundred thousand distinct CDR3 sequences, over 20% found once. The material sequenced was PBMCs or a T cell subset sorted from them (not recorded which). These TCRs come from an adult woman who had mild COVID-19 (a few samples of this study predate the infection). Cell type and time point are not known.

The rearrangement links TRBV18 to TRBJ2-1; D gene uncertain. The CDR3 has 15 residues. Germline CDR1 and CDR2: KGHSH and LQKENI. With 0 bases removed from V and 4 bases from J, the gap between germline ends came to 10 bases. DNA for the CDR3: TGTGCCAGCTCACCACCCGTGCGCTCTTACAATGAGCAGTTCTTC. This codes for CASSPPVRSYNEQFF.

This chain uses TRBV15 with TRBJ2-1; D unclear. V dropped 0 bases and J dropped 0 bases, with 12 bases sitting between them. The CDR3 contains 17 residues. Germline CDR1 LNHNV, CDR2 YYDKDF (reference sequence). CDR3 in DNA: TGTGCCACCAGCAGAGATCTAGTGCATAGCTCCTACAATGAGCAGTTCTTC. This gives the protein CATSRDLVHSSYNEQFF.

The chain is built from TRBV6-1 and TRBJ1-5; the match to TRBD1 covers 7 bases. The V gene end was trimmed by 0 bases and the J gene end by 3 bases; junction bases not matched to a gene: 2. The CDR3 loop spans 15 amino acids. In germline, CDR1 is MNHNS, CDR2 SASEGT. The CDR3 sequence: CASSEAGQDNQPQHF. CDR3 DNA sequence: TGTGCCAGCAGTGAAGCCGGACAGGACAATCAGCCCCAGCATTTT.

The rearrangement links TRBV20-1 to TRBJ2-2; D gene ambiguous. Germline CDR1 DFQATT, CDR2 SNEGSKA (reference sequence). The V end lost 0 bases, the J end lost 2 bases, and 13 bases lay between the germline ends. The CDR3 is 16 residues long. The CDR3 protein is CSARDPGRRNTGELFF. CDR3 coding DNA: TGCAGTGCTAGAGATCCGGGTAGAAGAAACACCGGGGAGCTGTTTTTT.

The J gene is TRBJ2-5, the V gene TRBV10-3, with 7 bases matching TRBD1. Germline CDR1 and CDR2: ENHRY and SYGVKD. This CDR3 region has 15 residues. Trimming at V came to 3 bases and at J to 2 bases, leaving 6 bases not matched to a gene. In DNA form, the CDR3 reads TGTGCCATCAGTGACACCGGGACAGTGCAAGAGACCCAGTACTTC. Translation gives CAISDTGTVQETQYF.

V and J are TRBV3-1 and TRBJ1-1; 11 nucleotides agree with TRBD1. Germline lookup yields CDR1 LGHDT and CDR2 YNNKEL (reference sequence). V shed 4 bases, J shed 4 bases, and the junction held 5 bases outside the gene matches. The CDR3 sequence is 15 residues long. CDR3 residues: CASSREDRGPTEAFF. CDR3 in DNA: TGTGCCAGCAGCCGGGAGGACAGGGGGCCCACTGAAGCTTTCTTT.

This sequence joins TRBV29-1 and TRBJ2-5, with 10 bases matching TRBD2. J was trimmed by 5 bases and V by 5 bases; bases with no gene match: 8. The CDR3 is made up of 14 amino acids. CDR1 is SQVTM and CDR2 is ANQGSEA in the germline V gene. The CDR3: CSVPSGGAGETQYF. Written as DNA, the CDR3 is TGCAGCGTTCCAAGCGGGGGGGCCGGGGAGACCCAGTACTTC.

This clonotype was counted a few times. The chain is built from TRBV27 and TRBJ2-4; D might be TRBD2 (5 bases). This CDR3 has 13 amino acids. The V gene lost 9 bases and the J gene lost 0 bases, with 9 bases spanning the gap. Looked up from germline, CDR1 is MNHEY and CDR2 is SMNVEV (reference sequence). CDR3 sequence: CASPEAAKNIQYF. The CDR3 nucleotides are TGTGCCAGTCCGGAGGCAGCCAAAAACATTCAGTACTTC.

This clonotype was observed a handful of times. The CDR3 region is CASSYEAGRQNIQYF. The CDR3 DNA is TGTGCCAGCAGTTACGAGGCAGGGAGACAGAACATTCAGTACTTC. This sequence joins TRBV6-5 and TRBJ2-4; D possibly matches TRBD1 or TRBD2 (5 bases each). V lost 2 bases to trimming and J lost 7 bases, with 15 bases between them. In germline, CDR1 is MNHEY, CDR2 SVGAGI. The CDR3 length is 15 residues.

V gene TRBV6-6 combines with J gene TRBJ1-5; TRBD1 agrees at 8 bases. Germline V gene lookup returns CDR1 MNHNY and CDR2 SVGAGI (reference sequence). V lost 5 bases to trimming and J lost 8 bases; unmatched junction nucleotides: 11. The CDR3 has 15 residues. The CDR3 DNA reads TGTGCCAGCAGTCGGGACAGGCCCAGGGCGGAGCCCCAGCATTTT. Amino acid sequence: CASSRDRPRAEPQHF.